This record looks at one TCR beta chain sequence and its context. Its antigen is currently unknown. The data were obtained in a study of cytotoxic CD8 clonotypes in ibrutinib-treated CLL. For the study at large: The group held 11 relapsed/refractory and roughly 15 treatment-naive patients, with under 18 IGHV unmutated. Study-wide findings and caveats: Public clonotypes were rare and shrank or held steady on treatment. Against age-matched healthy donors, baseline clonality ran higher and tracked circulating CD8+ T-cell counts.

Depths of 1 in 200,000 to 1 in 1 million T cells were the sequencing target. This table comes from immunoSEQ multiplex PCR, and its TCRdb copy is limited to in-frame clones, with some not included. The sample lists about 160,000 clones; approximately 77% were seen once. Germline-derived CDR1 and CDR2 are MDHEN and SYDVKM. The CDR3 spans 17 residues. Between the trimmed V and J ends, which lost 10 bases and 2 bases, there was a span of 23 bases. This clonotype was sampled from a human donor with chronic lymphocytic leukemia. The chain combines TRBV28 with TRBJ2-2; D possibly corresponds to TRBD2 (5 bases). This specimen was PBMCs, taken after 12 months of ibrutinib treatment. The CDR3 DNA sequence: TGTGCCACTCAAGATAGCACGGGGTTCGGAAACACCGGGGAGCTGTTTTTT. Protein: CATQDSTGFGNTGELFF.